This T cell receptor beta chain comes out of a study of cytomegalovirus exposure and HLA in healthy donors. Note on this clone: The target antigen is unknown.

PCR amplification relied on 60 Vbeta primers (plus 13 Jbeta primers). Per the original data handling: There were 80 million or so unique TCR beta chains by a later count, and about 11 million of them were shared. Measured with immunoSEQ multiplex PCR; TCRdb has only the in-frame clones, and not every one. D and trimming come from the DNA, and the V and J calls and clone size come from that table. Of around 140,000 clones listed, around four fifths are singletons. Study-wide results and limits: An analysis was carried out later, and it reportedly showed fewer N-insertions in an Asian-associated ancestry cluster than the approximately 610-donor mean. Judged likely to be a sequencing artifact was a cluster of highly shared sequence variants. V segments that were indistinguishable, TRBV6-2 and TRBV6-3 among them, were omitted from analysis.

CDR1 is SQVTM and CDR2 is ANQGSEA in the germline V gene. V dropped 7 bases and J dropped 0 bases, with 10 bases sitting between them. This CDR3 comprises 13 residues. The V call is TRBV29-1, the J call TRBJ2-1; D is undetermined. The receptor's source is a middle-aged woman in good health and CMV-seronegative. Sequenced material: PBMCs. CDR3 coding DNA: TGCAGCGCGAGTCGGAGCTCCTACAATGAGCAGTTCTTC. Its translation: CSASRSSYNEQFF.